This T cell receptor beta chain emerged from a study of blood T cells in healthy people across ages. Overall study findings and caveats: While age rose, TCR beta diversity per million T cells dropped in a roughly linear way. Strongly correlated with naive T cell percentage was TCR beta diversity.

Through a sample-barcoded 5' primer and a J-beta primer mix, a second PCR was run for roughly 6 to 12 cycles. TCRdb recomputed calls from the 5' RACE reads with MiXCR, one row per CDR3 protein. The sample has 1.5 million to 2 million distinct CDR3 sequences, 28% seen once. With 3 bases removed from V and 4 bases from J, the gap between germline ends came to 11 bases. CDR3 length: 14 amino acids. CDR1 is SGHRS, CDR2 YFSETQ, per germline. Concerning this clonotype itself: Its antigen is currently unknown.

The sample taken for sequencing was blood. The sequence derives from a young woman in good health. The gene calls are TRBV5-1 and TRBJ2-1; TRBD1 is a possible D gene (5 bases). The CDR3 coding sequence is TGCGCCAGCAGCTCCGAGACAGCATACAATGAGCAGTTCTTC. It yields the protein CASSSETAYNEQFF.